The entry below gives a single TCR beta chain sequence along with its context. The data are from a study of shared clonotypes between healthy human individuals. TCRdb's table, derived via immunoSEQ multiplex PCR, lists solely in-frame clones and lacks some. The table shows more than 2 million clones, with 85% to 95% occurring only once. The receptor comes from a young man in good health. Sequenced: naive CD4+ T cells sorted from blood. Subset described: CD45RA+ positively selected.

The CDR3 loop reads CASSLGAYRNGETQYF. CDR3 bases: TGTGCCAGCAGCTTGGGGGCCTACAGGAATGGCGAGACCCAGTACTTC. The chain joins TRBV5-6 to TRBJ2-5, with a possible D match to TRBD1 (5 bases). V was clipped by 0 bases and J by 5 bases, with 17 bases between them. Per the germline V gene, CDR1 is SGHDT and CDR2 is YYEEEE. This CDR3 spans 16 amino acids.